This TCR beta chain was captured in a study of T cells in narcolepsy. This clone was picked up one time. What it recognizes is unknown. The data were produced by immunoSEQ multiplex PCR, yet TCRdb's version contains in-frame clones alone and is incomplete. Among tens of thousands of clones listed, around 85% were seen once. Study results and caveats: HCRT-specific and TRIB2-specific autoreactive clonotypes appeared among same-patient CSF and blood CD4+ clonotypes. Reportedly, autoreactive clonotypes were serially detected in patients' blood but not controls'.

Germline V gene sequence: CDR1 SGHRS, CDR2 YFSETQ. The CDR3 runs 15 residues. V dropped 0 bases and J dropped 4 bases, with 11 bases sitting between them. Input material: CD45RA- memory CD4+ T cells from PBMCs. The receptor comes from a human donor with narcolepsy. V gene TRBV5-1 combines with J gene TRBJ1-3, with unresolved D. The CDR3 reads CASSLASGVGNTIYF. CDR3 nucleotides: TGCGCCAGCAGCTTGGCCTCCGGGGTAGGAAACACCATATATTTT. The entire variable domain, with the rest obtained from reference TRBV5-1 and TRBJ1-3, is as follows: KAGVTQTPRYLIKTRGQQVTLSCSPISGHRSVSWYQQTPGQGLQFLFEYFSETQRNKGNFPGRFSGRQFSNSRSEMNVSTLELGDSALYLCASSLASGVGNTIYFGEGSWLTVV.